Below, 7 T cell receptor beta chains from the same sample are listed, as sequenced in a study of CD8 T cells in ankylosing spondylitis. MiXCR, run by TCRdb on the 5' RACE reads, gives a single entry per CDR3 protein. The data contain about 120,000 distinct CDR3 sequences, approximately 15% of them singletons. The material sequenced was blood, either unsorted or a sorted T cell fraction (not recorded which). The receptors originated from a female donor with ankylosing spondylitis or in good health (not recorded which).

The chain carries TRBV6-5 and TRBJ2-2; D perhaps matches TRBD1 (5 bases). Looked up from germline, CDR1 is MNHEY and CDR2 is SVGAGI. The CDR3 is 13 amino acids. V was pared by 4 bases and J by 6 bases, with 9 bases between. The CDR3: CASSLQGSGELFF. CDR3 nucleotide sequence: TGTGCCAGCAGTTTGCAGGGCTCCGGGGAGCTGTTTTTT.

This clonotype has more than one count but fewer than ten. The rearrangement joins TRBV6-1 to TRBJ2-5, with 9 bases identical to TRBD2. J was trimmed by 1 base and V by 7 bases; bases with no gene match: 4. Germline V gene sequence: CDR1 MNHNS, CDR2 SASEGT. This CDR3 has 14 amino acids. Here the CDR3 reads CASNPGLAQETQYF. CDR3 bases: TGTGCCAGCAACCCGGGACTAGCCCAAGAGACCCAGTACTTC.

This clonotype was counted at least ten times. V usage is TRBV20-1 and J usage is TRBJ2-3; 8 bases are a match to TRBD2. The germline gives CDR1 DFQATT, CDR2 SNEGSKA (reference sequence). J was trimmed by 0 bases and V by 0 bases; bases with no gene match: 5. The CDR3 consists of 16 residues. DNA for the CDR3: TGCAGTGCTAGAGATATCGGCGGGAGGAGCACAGATACGCAGTATTTT. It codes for CSARDIGGRSTDTQYF.

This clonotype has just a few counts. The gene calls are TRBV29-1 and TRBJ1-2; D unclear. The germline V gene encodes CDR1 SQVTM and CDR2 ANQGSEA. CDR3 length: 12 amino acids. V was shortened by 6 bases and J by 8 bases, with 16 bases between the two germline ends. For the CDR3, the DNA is TGCAGCGTCGCTGAGGGATGGGGAGGCTACACCTTC. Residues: CSVAEGWGGYTF.

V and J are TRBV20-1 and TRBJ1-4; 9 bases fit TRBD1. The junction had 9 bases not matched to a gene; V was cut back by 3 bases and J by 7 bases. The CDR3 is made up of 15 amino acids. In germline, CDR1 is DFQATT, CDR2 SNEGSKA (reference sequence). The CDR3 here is CSASLLQGALEKLFF. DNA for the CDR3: TGCAGTGCTAGCCTACTACAGGGGGCGCTTGAAAAACTGTTTTTT.

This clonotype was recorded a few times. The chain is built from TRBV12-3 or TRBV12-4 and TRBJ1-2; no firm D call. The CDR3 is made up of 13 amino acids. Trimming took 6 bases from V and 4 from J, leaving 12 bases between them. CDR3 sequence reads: CASSDDGIYGYTF. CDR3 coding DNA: TGTGCCAGCAGCGATGACGGGATCTATGGCTACACCTTC.

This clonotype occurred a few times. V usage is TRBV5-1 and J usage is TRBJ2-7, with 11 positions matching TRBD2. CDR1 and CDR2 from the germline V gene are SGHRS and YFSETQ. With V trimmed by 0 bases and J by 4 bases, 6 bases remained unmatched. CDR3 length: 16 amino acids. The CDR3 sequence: CASSLGPGTSGYEQYF. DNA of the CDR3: TGCGCCAGCAGCTTGGGGCCCGGGACTAGCGGATACGAGCAGTACTTC.